The 15 T cell receptor beta chains presented below share a single source sample, sequenced in a study of technical replicates of blood from a few donors. Assay used: immunoSEQ multiplex PCR; TCRdb lists only in-frame clones, some missing. Of some 64,000 clones listed, approximately 84% are singletons. The material sequenced was PBMCs. The origin of the receptors is a human donor in good health. Some clones in this sample may be carry-over from other donors' samples.

The chain is built from TRBV12-5 and TRBJ2-6; 8 positions agree with TRBD1. The germline CDR1 and CDR2 sequences are LGHNT and FRNRAP. CDR3 length equals 18 residues. V lost 4 bases and J lost 0; bases outside the gene matches: 8. CDR3 DNA sequence: TGTGCTAGTGGTTCTCACTGGGACAGGAGCTCTGGGGCCAACGTCCTGACTTTC. Its translation: CASGSHWDRSSGANVLTF. Supplemented by reference TRBV12-5 and TRBJ2-6, the full variable domain reads DARVTQTPRHKVTEMGQEVTMRCQPILGHNTVFWYRQTMMQGLELLAYFRNRAPLDDSGMPKDRFSAEMPDATLATLKIQPSEPRDSAVYFCASGSHWDRSSGANVLTFGAGSRLTVL.

This chain links TRBV27 with TRBJ2-7, with TRBD2 matching over 7 bases. Germline trimming cut 6 bases from V and 2 bases from J; bases unmatched to any gene: 4. The length of the CDR3 is 13 residues. Germline V lookup: CDR1 MNHEY, CDR2 SMNVEV (reference sequence). The DNA of the CDR3 is TGTGCCAGCAGCCTAGGACTAGCCTACGAGCAGTACTTC. Residues: CASSLGLAYEQYF.

The chain is built from TRBV6-1 and TRBJ1-1; 7 bases agree with TRBD1. The CDR3 sequence is 13 residues long. Germline V gene data show CDR1 as MNHNS and CDR2 as SASEGT. Trimming took 3 bases from V and 10 from J; bases not matched to a gene: 8. The CDR3 DNA reads as TGTGCCAGCAGTGAGTTTCCGGGACAGACAGCTTTCTTT. The encoded protein is CASSEFPGQTAFF.

CDR3 bases: TGCGCCAGCAGCCAAGATCGGGGAATCACTGAAGCTTTCTTT. Its protein product is CASSQDRGITEAFF. The genes are TRBV4-3 and TRBJ1-1; D is unclear. Germline CDR1 LGHNA, CDR2 YSLEER. V was pared by 0 bases and J by 4 bases, with 9 bases between. The CDR3 extends over 14 amino acids.

The chain employs TRBV18 and TRBJ2-2; a weak D match, TRBD1 (6 bases). Germline lookup yields CDR1 KGHSH and CDR2 LQKENI. This CDR3 is built from 16 residues. Trimming removed 0 bases from V and 5 bases from J, with 13 bases in between. CDR3 nucleotides: TGTGCCAGCTCACCACCTAGTCAGGGGAGAACCGGGGAGCTGTTTTTT. Translated, it gives CASSPPSQGRTGELFF.

This chain links TRBV15 with TRBJ1-4; 8 nucleotides align to TRBD1. Germline CDR1 LNHNV, CDR2 YYDKDF (reference sequence). The CDR3 covers 14 residues. Losses at the gene ends were 3 bases for V and 8 bases for J; bases not matched to a gene: 5. CDR3 DNA sequence: TGTGCCACCAGCAGGACAGGGGTGCCAGAAAAACTGTTTTTT. Amino acid sequence: CATSRTGVPEKLFF. Together with reference TRBV15 and TRBJ1-4, the CDR3 gives the full variable domain: DAMVIQNPRYQVTQFGKPVTLSCSQTLNHNVMYWYQQKSSQAPKLLFHYYDKDFNNEADTPDNFQSRRPNTSFCFLDIRSPGLGDTAMYLCATSRTGVPEKLFFGSGTQLSVL.

The gene calls are TRBV4-3 and TRBJ2-5, with 8 bases lining up with TRBD2. The V gene end was trimmed by 4 bases and the J gene end by 2 bases; junction bases not matched to a gene: 3. Germline V CDR1 and CDR2: LGHNA, YSLEER. This CDR3 has 14 residues. The CDR3 sequence is CASSRGLVQETQYF. CDR3 sequence (DNA): TGCGCCAGCAGCCGGGGACTAGTTCAAGAGACCCAGTACTTC.

This chain uses TRBV5-1 with TRBJ2-2; D unresolved. V lost 0 bases to trimming and J lost 7 bases, with 7 bases between them. The CDR3 is 13 amino acids. Germline-derived CDR1 and CDR2 are SGHRS and YFSETQ. The CDR3 region is CASSLVPDGELFF. For the CDR3, the DNA is TGCGCCAGCAGCTTGGTCCCAGACGGGGAGCTGTTTTTT.

Only a few counts were recorded for this clone. This chain uses TRBV30 with TRBJ2-1; 7 bases align to TRBD2. Germline loops: CDR1 GTSNPN, CDR2 SVGIG (reference sequence). The CDR3 covers 12 residues. V lost 5 bases to trimming and J lost 7 bases; unmatched junction nucleotides: 5. The DNA for the CDR3 is TGTGCCTGGCAACGGACTAGTAATGAGCAGTTCTTC. Translating gives CAWQRTSNEQFF.

V and J are TRBV5-4 and TRBJ2-1; 11 bases fit TRBD2. The germline V gene has CDR1 SGHNT and CDR2 YYREEE (reference sequence). This CDR3 is 17 amino acids long. J gave up 5 bases and V 4 bases, and 11 bases lay outside the gene matches. The CDR3 here is CASSLWKGTSGHNEQFF. CDR3 DNA sequence: TGTGCCAGCAGCCTTTGGAAAGGGACTAGCGGCCACAATGAGCAGTTCTTC.

The CDR3 loop is CASSLGGGNTGELFF. The CDR3 bases are TGTGCCAGCAGCTTGGGAGGGGGGAACACCGGGGAGCTGTTTTTT. The chain carries TRBV5-4 and TRBJ2-2; D perhaps matches TRBD1 (6 bases). The CDR3 is made up of 15 amino acids. Trimming cost V 0 bases and J 1 base, with 7 bases left between them. Germline CDR1 SGHNT, CDR2 YYREEE (reference sequence).

Comments on this clone: The same CDR3 arises from other DNA sequences in this sample as well. The chain recombines TRBV19 with TRBJ2-7; tentatively, D is TRBD1 (6 bases). The CDR3 runs 13 residues. Germline values: CDR1 LNHDA, CDR2 SQIVND (reference sequence). V was cut by 0 bases and J by 3 bases, with 6 bases left in between. CDR3 in DNA: TGTGCCAGTAGTATAGAGGACAGCTACGAGCAGTACTTC. Translating it yields CASSIEDSYEQYF.

V usage is TRBV4-3 and J usage is TRBJ1-5; D ambiguous. This CDR3 is built from 14 residues. V lost 0 bases, J lost 7 bases, and 10 bases lay in between. Germline loops: CDR1 LGHNA, CDR2 YSLEER. In DNA, the CDR3 is TGCGCCAGCAGCCAAGATATTGGGCTCCAGCCCCAGCATTTT. It specifies CASSQDIGLQPQHF.

The chain carries TRBV6-4 and TRBJ1-2; no reliable D call. Germline CDR1 reads MRHNA; CDR2 reads SNTAGT. The CDR3 runs to 11 residues. In nucleotides, the CDR3 is TGTGCTCCCACCGGAGGGTACGGCTACACCTTC. This translates into CAPTGGYGYTF.

The chain couples TRBV28 to TRBJ1-2; D is uncertain. Deletions cut 4 bases from V and 7 bases from J, with 13 bases between. This CDR3 is built from 13 residues. CDR1 MDHEN and CDR2 SYDVKM come from the germline V gene. CDR3 amino acids: CASSSQSRGGYTF. CDR3 DNA sequence: TGTGCCAGCAGTTCACAGTCGCGGGGTGGCTACACCTTC.